This T cell receptor beta chain appears in the sequencing data of a study of response to subunit inactivated influenza vaccine. Study-wide results and limits: T cells newly recruited by each seasonal influenza vaccination are few, the authors suggested.

V shed 11 bases and J 0 bases; nucleotides not matched to a gene: 8. Germline CDR1 is ENHRY and CDR2 is SYGVKD. The CDR3 has 16 residues. MiXCR, run by TCRdb on the RT-PCR reads, gives a single entry per CDR3 protein. The profile covers around 750,000 distinct CDR3 sequences, with about 20% appearing a single time and 10% taken by the ten largest. As to this clonotype: Its antigen is not known.

Here the sequenced sample was PBMCs from blood, taken 5 days after vaccination. The rearrangement joins TRBV10-3 to TRBJ2-2, with 11 positions matching TRBD2. The sequence was obtained from a man aged 45 to 65 who received an inactivated influenza vaccine. The CDR3 is CASGRTSGSNTGELFF. As DNA, the CDR3 is TGTGCCTCCGGGAGGACTAGCGGGTCGAACACCGGGGAGCTGTTTTTT.